The present T cell receptor beta chain was sequenced within a study of post-analysis software for immune sequencing data. On the study more broadly: The disease courses spanned relapsing-remitting, secondary progressive and progressive-relapsing forms of multiple sclerosis. Study-level results: Compared with controls, patients showed significantly lower normalized Chao1 diversity. TRBV5-6, TRBV5-1 and TRBV20-1 were among five TRBV segments more frequent in patients than controls.

V lost 2 bases to trimming and J lost 6 bases, with 15 bases between them. From germline, CDR1 is SEHNR and CDR2 FQNEAQ (reference sequence). The CDR3 is 15 amino acids. Every TCR beta cDNA library bore unique molecular identifiers. The yield from approximately 1 to 10 million T cells was 500,000 or so cDNA molecules in total. TCRdb reprocessed the PCR reads with MiXCR, giving one entry per CDR3 protein. Seen here are 820,000 or so distinct CDR3 sequences, around 53% observed once, and the top ten hold under 6%. About this clonotype itself: Its antigen is undetermined.

The chain carries TRBV7-9 and TRBJ2-3; D is possibly TRBD1 or TRBD2 (5 bases each). The TCR originated in a girl aged 5-17 years with multiple sclerosis. Material: blood. CDR3 nucleotide sequence: TGTGCCAGCAGCTTAATCCGGGACCCCCTTGATACGCAGTATTTT. Residues: CASSLIRDPLDTQYF.